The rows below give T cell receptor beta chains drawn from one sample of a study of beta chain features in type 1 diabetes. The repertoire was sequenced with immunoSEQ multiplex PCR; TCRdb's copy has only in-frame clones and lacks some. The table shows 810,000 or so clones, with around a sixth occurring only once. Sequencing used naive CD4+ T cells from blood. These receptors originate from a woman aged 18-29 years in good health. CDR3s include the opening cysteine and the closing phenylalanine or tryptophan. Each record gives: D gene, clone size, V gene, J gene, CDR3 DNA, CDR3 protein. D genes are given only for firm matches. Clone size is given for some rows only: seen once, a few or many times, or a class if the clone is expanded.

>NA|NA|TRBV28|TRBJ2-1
TGTGCCAGCAGTCCACAGGGTGGGGGGAAAGAGCAGTTCTTC
CASSPQGGGKEQFF
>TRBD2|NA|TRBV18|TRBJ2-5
TGTGCCAGCTCACGGTCGGGAGGACAAGAGACCCAGTACTTC
CASSRSGGQETQYF
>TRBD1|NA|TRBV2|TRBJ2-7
TGTGCCAGCGCGGGACAGGGGGCTTTCTACGAGCAGTACTTC
CASAGQGAFYEQYF
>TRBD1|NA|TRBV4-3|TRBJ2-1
TGCGCCAGCAGCCACCAGCCGACAGGGGTTATCTACAATGAGCAGTTCTTC
CASSHQPTGVIYNEQFF
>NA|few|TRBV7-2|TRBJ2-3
TGTGCCAGCAGCGTTTCAGATACGCAGTATTTT
CASSVSDTQYF
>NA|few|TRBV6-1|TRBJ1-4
TGTGCCAGCAGTGAAAGTGGGACGACTGAAGAAAAACTGTTTTTT
CASSESGTTEEKLFF
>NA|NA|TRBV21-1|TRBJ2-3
TGTGCCAGCAGCAAATCAGGACAGGAGATAGACACAGATACGCAGTATTTT
CASSKSGQEIDTDTQYF
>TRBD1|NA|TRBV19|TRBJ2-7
TGTGCCAGTAGTATCGTTGGGACAGGGGACGAGCAGTACTTC
CASSIVGTGDEQYF
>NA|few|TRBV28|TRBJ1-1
TGTGCCGCTTTCTCTGGAGGGGCCAAGCGTACGGAAGCTTTCTTT
CAAFSGGAKRTEAFF
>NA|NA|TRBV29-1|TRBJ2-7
TGCAGCGCTGGGACTTCCTACGAGCAGTACTTC
CSAGTSYEQYF
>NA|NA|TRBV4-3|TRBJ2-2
TGCGCCAGCAGCCCCAGGGTAGCCGGGGAGCTGTTTTTT
CASSPRVAGELFF
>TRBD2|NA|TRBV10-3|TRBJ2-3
TGTGCCATCACCGGGAGGCTCACAGATACGCAGTATTTT
CAITGRLTDTQYF
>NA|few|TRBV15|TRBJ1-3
TGTGCCACCAGCAGAGACGAGATAGCGTTGGGGGGAAACACCATATATTTT
CATSRDEIALGGNTIYF
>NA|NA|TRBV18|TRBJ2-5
TGTGCCAGCTCACTCGGAACTAGCTACCAGGAGACCCAGTACTTC
CASSLGTSYQETQYF
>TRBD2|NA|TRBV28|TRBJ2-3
TGTGCCAGCAGTTTATTGGGTAGCGGGAGTATGTATACGCAGTATTTT
CASSLLGSGSMYTQYF
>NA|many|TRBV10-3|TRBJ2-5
TGTGCCATCAGGGCCCAAGAGACCCAGTACTTC
CAIRAQETQYF
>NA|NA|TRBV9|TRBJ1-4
TGTGCCAGCAGCGCCGGAATACAGGCCGCGAAGGGTGAAAAACTGTTTTTT
CASSAGIQAAKGEKLFF
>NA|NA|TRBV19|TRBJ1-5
TGTGCCAGTAGTAAAGTTGGGGATCAGCCCCAGCATTTT
CASSKVGDQPQHF
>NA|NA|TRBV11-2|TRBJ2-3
TGTGCCAGCAGCTTAGACGCCCACACAGATACGCAGTATTTT
CASSLDAHTDTQYF
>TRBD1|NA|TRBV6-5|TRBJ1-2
TGTGCCAGCAGTTACTCGATGGGACAGGACAGAAATGGCTACACCTTC
CASSYSMGQDRNGYTF
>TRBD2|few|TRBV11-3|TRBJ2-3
TGTGCCAGCAGCTCCTCCCGGCGGGAGGGCCGGGATACGCAGTATTTT
CASSSSRREGRDTQYF
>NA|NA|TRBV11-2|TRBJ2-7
TGTGCCAGCAGCTTACGACGGACAGCTTCCTACGAGCAGTACTTC
CASSLRRTASYEQYF